Sequencing of this T cell receptor (beta chain) was carried out in a study of tumor and adjacent non-tumor tissue in lung cancer. Turning to the study itself: Aged roughly 31 to 80 years, patients included more than nine men and about 5 women with stage I to III disease. The study's findings and limits: Tumor repertoires had a smaller top 100 clone share than normal lung. Compared with tumor, normal lung showed significantly lower TCR diversity.

RNA was extracted from bulk tissue without any cell sorting. Newly diagnosed lung cancer patients had thoracic surgery in China, August–November 2014, without prior chemotherapy. A word on this clonotype: Its antigen is not known.

A modified ARM-PCR protocol with three rounds of nested PCR amplified TCRbeta. From the multiplex PCR reads, TCRdb called clonotypes with MiXCR, one entry per CDR3 protein. This sample has about 200,000 distinct CDR3 sequences, with about 71% found just once. This TCR was sampled from a man in his 60s with non-small cell lung cancer. Sequencing used lung tumor tissue.

The CDR3 bases are TGTGCCAGTAGTCCCCAGGCCTCCTACGAGCAGTACTTC. Amino acid sequence: CASSPQASYEQYF. The chain employs TRBV6-6 and TRBJ2-7; D gene uncertain. Germline loops: CDR1 MNHNY, CDR2 SVGAGI (reference sequence). This CDR3 region has 13 residues. V was shortened by 9 bases and J by 0 bases, with 12 bases between the two germline ends.